A single sample gave rise to the 17 T cell receptor beta chains below, sequenced in a study of Ad26.COV2.S vaccination and SARS-CoV-2 variants. Treatment noted: about 20 received Ad26.COV2.S at low or high dose, single or two shots; several received placebo; per-sample allocation not given. At day 63 after the first vaccine or placebo injection, samples were drawn. Libraries were prepared by immunoSEQ multiplex PCR; TCRdb keeps only in-frame clonotypes and omits some of them. The sample comprises 300,000 to 350,000 clones, roughly 90% of which are singletons, and around 5% rests with the top ten. Here the sequenced sample was peripheral blood, taken in a trial of Ad26.COV2.S vaccine versus placebo. The receptors come from a person between 18 and 65 years old who received the Ad26.COV2.S COVID-19 vaccine or a placebo.

The chain employs TRBV12-3 or TRBV12-4 and TRBJ2-7, with unresolved D. CDR3 length: 11 residues. Trimming took off 3 bases at V and 2 bases at J, with 2 bases between the two ends. The CDR3 region has the DNA TGTGCCAGCAGTTTTACCTACGAGCAGTACTTC. Amino acid sequence: CASSFTYEQYF.

This clone showed up just once. The chain couples TRBV6-2 or TRBV6-3 to TRBJ2-7, with D perhaps TRBD2 (7 bases). V was clipped by 2 bases and J by 3 bases, with 14 bases between them. The CDR3 loop spans 15 amino acids. CDR1 is MNHEY, CDR2 SVGEGT, per germline. The CDR3 here is CASSYGGGGFYEQYF. The CDR3 DNA reads as TGTGCCAGCAGTTACGGGGGCGGGGGTTTCTACGAGCAGTACTTC.

V is TRBV7-8 and J is TRBJ2-1; D is possibly TRBD2 (5 bases). The germline V gene has CDR1 SGHVS and CDR2 FQNEAQ. The CDR3 contains 13 residues. Trimming shortened V by 6 bases and J by 6 bases, and 12 bases separated the two germline ends. The DNA for the CDR3 is TGTGCCAGCAGTCTCGGACTTCCCAATGAGCAGTTCTTC. Its protein product is CASSLGLPNEQFF.

The chain joins TRBV19 to TRBJ2-2; D call uncertain. CDR1 is LNHDA, CDR2 SQIVND, per germline (reference sequence). The length of the CDR3 is 15 residues. Trimming took off 5 bases at V and 6 bases at J, with 16 bases between the two ends. The chain's CDR3 is CASSARGGWAGELFF. The DNA of the CDR3 is TGTGCCAGTAGTGCCCGAGGTGGTTGGGCCGGGGAGCTGTTTTTT.

Regarding this clone: Additional DNA sequences in this sample encode the identical CDR3. The genes are TRBV7-8 and TRBJ1-2; perhaps TRBD1 as D (5 bases). The germline V and J ends were trimmed by 5 bases and 5 bases, with 9 bases remaining between them. This CDR3 spans 12 amino acids. Germline V gives CDR1 SGHVS, CDR2 FQNEAQ. CDR3 DNA: TGTGCCAGCAGCCAAGGGGAGTATGGCTACACCTTC. Translating it yields CASSQGEYGYTF.

This clone was seen once. V gene TRBV15 combines with J gene TRBJ2-1; 8 nucleotides agree with TRBD2. CDR3 size: 14 residues. The V gene's germline CDR1 is LNHNV and CDR2 YYDKDF (reference sequence). Trimming at V came to 9 bases and at J to 7 bases, leaving 11 bases not matched to a gene. CDR3 nucleotide sequence: TGTGCCACTAGCGGGGCTGGGACTGGGAATGAGCAGTTCTTC. It yields the protein CATSGAGTGNEQFF.

The gene calls are TRBV19 and TRBJ1-5, with 8 nucleotides matching TRBD1. The CDR3 loop spans 14 amino acids. The V gene's germline CDR1 is LNHDA and CDR2 SQIVND (reference sequence). V dropped 5 bases and J dropped 7; count of bases not matched to a gene: 7. The CDR3 reads CASSPTGVGQPQHF. The CDR3 DNA reads TGTGCCAGTAGTCCGACAGGGGTAGGGCAGCCCCAGCATTTT.

This chain uses TRBV7-6 with TRBJ1-1; 9 bases match TRBD1. Germline CDR1 and CDR2: SGHVS and FNYEAQ. This CDR3 has 15 amino acids. V lost 3 bases, J lost 3 bases, and 5 bases stayed unmatched. CDR3 coding DNA: TGTGCCAGCAGCTTCGGACAGGGGTGGGACACTGAAGCTTTCTTT. This gives the protein CASSFGQGWDTEAFF.

The chain joins TRBV11-2 to TRBJ1-1; tentative D call: TRBD1 (5 bases). Germline V gene data show CDR1 as SGHAT and CDR2 as FQNNGV. This CDR3 has 14 residues. Trimming cost V 2 bases and J 4 bases, with 11 bases left between them. The CDR3 loop is CASSLQGGGTEAFF. Written as DNA, the CDR3 is TGTGCCAGCAGCTTACAGGGCGGGGGCACTGAAGCTTTCTTT. The full variable domain, with the rest looked up from reference TRBV11-2 and TRBJ1-1, is EAGVAQSPRYKIIEKRQSVAFWCNPISGHATLYWYQQILGQGPKLLIQFQNNGVVDDSQLPKDRFSAERLKGVDSTLKIQPAKLEDSAVYLCASSLQGGGTEAFFGQGTRLTVV.

The V and J genes are TRBV3-1 (or the pseudogene TRBV3-2) and TRBJ1-1; 7 positions agree with TRBD1. CDR1 is LGHDT and CDR2 is YNNKEL in the germline V gene (reference sequence). This CDR3 comprises 14 residues. The trim removed 4 bases at V and 4 bases at J, leaving 6 bases unmatched. CDR3 nucleotide sequence: TGTGCCAGCAGCCCGACAGGGTTTGGCACTGAAGCTTTCTTT. Encoded protein: CASSPTGFGTEAFF.

This sequence joins TRBV19 and TRBJ1-1; D not resolved. The CDR3 has 13 residues. Germline V gene lookup returns CDR1 LNHDA and CDR2 SQIVND (reference sequence). Trimming cost V 1 base and J 1 base, with 4 bases left between them. The CDR3 sequence is CASSIGRNTEAFF. Written as DNA, the CDR3 is TGTGCCAGTAGTATAGGGAGGAACACTGAAGCTTTCTTT.

The CDR3 sequence: CASSLGATQYF. For the CDR3, the DNA is TGTGCCAGCAGCTTAGGAGCTACGCAGTATTTT. This rearrangement joins TRBV7-2 to TRBJ2-3; D ambiguous. The CDR3 is made up of 11 amino acids. Trimming left V 1 base short and J 8 bases short, with 4 bases between. CDR1 SGHTA and CDR2 FQGNSA come from the germline V gene.

The chain recombines TRBV7-8 with TRBJ1-1, with D tentatively TRBD1 (6 bases). Germline CDR1 is SGHVS and CDR2 is FQNEAQ. This CDR3 is 14 amino acids long. The V end was cut by 2 bases, the J end by 5 bases, with 12 bases between. CDR3 nucleotide sequence: TGTGCCAGCAGCTTACAGGGGATGAGGACTGAAGCTTTCTTT. It encodes CASSLQGMRTEAFF. Together with reference TRBV7-8 and TRBJ1-1, the CDR3 gives the full variable domain: GAGVSQSPRYKVAKRGQDVALRCDPISGHVSLFWYQQALGQGPEFLTYFQNEAQLDKSGLPSDRFFAERPEGSVSTLKIQRTQQEDSAVYLCASSLQGMRTEAFFGQGTRLTVV.

The chain recombines TRBV6-5 with TRBJ2-3; D remains unclear. The ends were cut back, 6 bases at V and 3 bases at J, with 13 bases in the middle. CDR1 and CDR2 (germline): MNHEY, SVGAGI. The CDR3 is 14 residues long. CDR3 amino acids: CASRLHFGTDTQYF. The CDR3 bases are TGTGCCAGCAGGCTCCATTTTGGGACAGATACGCAGTATTTT.

J is TRBJ1-3 and V is TRBV6-5; a possible D gene is TRBD1 (5 bases). The CDR3 consists of 15 residues. Germline CDR1 reads MNHEY; CDR2 reads SVGAGI. V lost 4 bases to trimming and J lost 0 bases, with 10 bases between them. CDR3 sequence (DNA): TGTGCCAGCAGTTCGCAGGGCCACTCTGGAAACACCATATATTTT. This gives the protein CASSSQGHSGNTIYF.

The J gene is TRBJ1-5, the V gene TRBV12-3 or TRBV12-4; unclear D gene. The CDR3 consists of 13 residues. V was clipped by 0 bases and J by 5 bases, with 5 bases between them. The CDR3 here is CASSLAQDQPQHF. Here the CDR3 DNA reads TGTGCCAGCAGTTTAGCGCAGGATCAGCCCCAGCATTTT.

The chain recombines TRBV4-1 with TRBJ2-4; 9 positions match TRBD1. V dropped 3 bases and J dropped 4; count of bases not matched to a gene: 4. Per the germline V gene, CDR1 is MGHRA and CDR2 is YSYEKL. The CDR3 is made up of 15 amino acids. The CDR3 nucleotides read TGCGCCAGCAGCCAGTTGACAGGGGGAAAAAACATTCAGTACTTC. Translation: CASSQLTGGKNIQYF.